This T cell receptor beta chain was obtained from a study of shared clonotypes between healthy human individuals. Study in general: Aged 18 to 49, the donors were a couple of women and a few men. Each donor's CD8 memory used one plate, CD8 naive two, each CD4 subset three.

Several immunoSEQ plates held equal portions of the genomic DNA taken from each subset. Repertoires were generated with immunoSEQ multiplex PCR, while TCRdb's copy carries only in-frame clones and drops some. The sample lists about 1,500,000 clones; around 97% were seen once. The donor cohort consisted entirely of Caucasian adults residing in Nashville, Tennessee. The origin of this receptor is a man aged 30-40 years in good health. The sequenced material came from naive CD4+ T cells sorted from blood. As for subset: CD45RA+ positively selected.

CDR3 residues: CASSLHGTVNEKLFF. In nucleotides, the CDR3 is TGTGCCAGCAGCCTACATGGGACAGTTAATGAAAAACTGTTTTTT. This sequence joins TRBV7-8 and TRBJ1-4; TRBD1 agrees at 7 bases. Trimming cost V 5 bases and J 4 bases; bases outside gene matches: 7. This CDR3 comprises 15 residues. The germline gives CDR1 SGHVS, CDR2 FQNEAQ.